This T cell receptor (beta chain) was captured in a study of early T cells in non-severe SARS-CoV-2 infection. Germline CDR1 is SQVTM and CDR2 is ANQGSEA. The CDR3 spans 14 residues. The V gene lost 7 bases and the J gene lost 0 bases, with 12 bases spanning the gap. TCRdb re-called the 5' RACE reads with MiXCR, one entry per CDR3 protein. Of 100,000 or so distinct CDR3 sequences in the sample, around 13% are singletons; the top ten hold 5% to 8%. The V and J genes are TRBV29-1 and TRBJ2-2; D gene ambiguous. The origin of this receptor is an adult who was a healthcare worker with PCR-confirmed SARS-CoV-2 infection or an uninfected control (not recorded which). Material for sequencing was whole blood. The DNA for the CDR3 is TGCAGCGGGCGACATGGGACGAACACCGGGGAGCTGTTTTTT. Translating it yields CSGRHGTNTGELFF.